This TCR beta chain stems from a study of beta chain features in type 1 diabetes. Background on the study: Researchers looked at about 110 million sorted cells across all samples.

Study-wide points: Across patients, naive, central memory and Treg TCRB repertoires exhibited apparently greater similarity than was observed across healthy donors.

Regarding this clone: Its cognate antigen is unknown.

What was sequenced were expressed TCRB transcripts, since all of the isolated RNA had been reverse transcribed. Here immunoSEQ multiplex PCR was the method, and the copy in TCRdb shows in-frame clones only, minus some. The profile covers fewer than 400,000 clones, with around 7.6% appearing a single time and roughly 0.44% taken by the ten largest. Heparinised blood was drawn once per donor, averaging about 116 mL. Once sorted, every population was more than 98% pure. The V gene end was trimmed by 4 bases and the J gene end by 5 bases; junction bases not matched to a gene: 5. Germline V gene lookup returns CDR1 KGHSH and CDR2 LQKENI. The CDR3 contains 14 residues.

This clonotype was obtained from a woman aged 18-29 years in good health. The chain combines TRBV18 with TRBJ2-7; 10 bases are shared with TRBD1. Source material: central memory CD4+ T cells from blood. The CDR3 DNA reads as TGTGCCAGCTCACGGGGACAGGGGATACACGAGCAGTACTTC. Its translation: CASSRGQGIHEQYF.